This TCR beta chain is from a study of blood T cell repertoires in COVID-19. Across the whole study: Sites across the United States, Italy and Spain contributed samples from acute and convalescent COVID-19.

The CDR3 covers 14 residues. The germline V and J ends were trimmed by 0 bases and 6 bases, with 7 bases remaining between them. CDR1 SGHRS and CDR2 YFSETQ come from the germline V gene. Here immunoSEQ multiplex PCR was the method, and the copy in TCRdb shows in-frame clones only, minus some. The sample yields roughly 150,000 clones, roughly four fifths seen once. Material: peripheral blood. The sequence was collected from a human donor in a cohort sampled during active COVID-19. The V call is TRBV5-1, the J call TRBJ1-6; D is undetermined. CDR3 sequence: CASSLASSNSPLHF. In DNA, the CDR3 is TGCGCCAGCAGCTTGGCCTCCAGTAATTCACCCCTCCACTTT.